A single sample is the source of the 11 T cell receptor beta chains below, sequenced in a study of blood T cell repertoires in COVID-19. The data were produced by immunoSEQ multiplex PCR, yet TCRdb's version contains in-frame clones alone and is incomplete. The table shows fewer than 400,000 clones, with nearly 90% occurring only once. The sequencing input was peripheral blood. The receptors shown here come from a woman in her thirties with COVID-19, enrolled during active disease.

This clone appeared once. The chain is built from TRBV19 and TRBJ2-3, with 11 bases fitting TRBD2. The CDR3 spans 20 residues. Germline CDR1 reads LNHDA; CDR2 reads SQIVND (reference sequence). Trimming took 3 bases from V and 2 from J; bases not matched to a gene: 16. The CDR3 loop reads CASSIDGSGLAGMATDTQYF. The DNA for the CDR3 is TGTGCCAGTAGTATTGATGGATCTGGACTAGCGGGCATGGCCACAGATACGCAGTATTTT. The whole variable domain, remainder taken from reference TRBV19 and TRBJ2-3, is DGGITQSPKYLFRKEGQNVTLSCEQNLNHDAMYWYRQDPGQGLRLIYYSQIVNDFQKGDIAEGYSVSREKKESFPLTVTSAQKNPTAFYLCASSIDGSGLAGMATDTQYFGPGTRLTVL.

The genes are TRBV5-4 and TRBJ2-5; 7 bases line up with TRBD1. The V segment lost 1 base and the J segment 4 bases; nucleotides outside the gene matches: 10. Germline V gene sequence: CDR1 SGHNT, CDR2 YYREEE (reference sequence). This CDR3 comprises 16 residues. CDR3 in amino acids: CASSLPRTGRGETQYF. The DNA of the CDR3 is TGTGCCAGCAGCTTGCCCCGGACAGGCCGGGGAGAGACCCAGTACTTC.

The chain uses TRBV7-3 and TRBJ2-3, with a possible D match to TRBD2 (5 bases). Trimming removed 4 bases from V and 6 bases from J, with 8 bases in between. The CDR3 contains 12 residues. CDR1 and CDR2 (germline): SGHTA, FQGTGA. CDR3 sequence: CASSSDLDTQYF. The CDR3, as DNA: TGTGCCAGCAGCTCGGACTTGGATACGCAGTATTTT.

The chain joins TRBV7-8 to TRBJ1-1; 8 positions match TRBD1. The ends lost 4 bases at V and 4 bases at J; junction bases unmatched: 5. The CDR3 runs to 14 residues. CDR1 SGHVS and CDR2 FQNEAQ come from the germline V gene. The CDR3 DNA reads TGTGCCAGCAGCTCACAGGGGGACGTCACTGAAGCTTTCTTT. Protein: CASSSQGDVTEAFF.

The rearrangement links TRBV11-3 to TRBJ2-7; D possibly corresponds to TRBD2 (6 bases). The CDR3 totals 13 residues. Germline V lookup: CDR1 SGHNT, CDR2 YENEEA. Trimming stripped 5 bases from V and 4 bases from J, with 12 bases between. The CDR3 nucleotides read TGTGCCAGCAGCGGTAGCGGAGGGTACGAGCAGTACTTC. It codes for CASSGSGGYEQYF. The variable domain in full, completed from reference TRBV11-3 and TRBJ2-7, reads EAGVVQSPRYKIIEKKQPVAFWCNPISGHNTLYWYLQNLGQGPELLIRYENEEAVDDSQLPKDRFSAERLKGVDSTLKIQPAELGDSAVYLCASSGSGGYEQYFGPGTRLTVT.

The chain combines TRBV29-1 with TRBJ1-2; 8 nucleotides match TRBD1. CDR1 and CDR2 from the germline V gene are SQVTM and ANQGSEA. The junction had 17 bases not matched to a gene; V was cut back by 7 bases and J by 4 bases. The CDR3 runs 16 residues. The CDR3: CSAGGDHPPQIYGYTF. As DNA, the CDR3 is TGCAGCGCAGGGGGCGATCACCCCCCCCAAATCTATGGCTACACCTTC.

V usage is TRBV7-2 and J usage is TRBJ1-1, with D unclear. The V gene lost 5 bases and the J gene lost 4 bases, with 14 bases spanning the gap. The CDR3 spans 14 residues. Germline V gene data show CDR1 as SGHTA and CDR2 as FQGNSA. Written as DNA, the CDR3 is TGTGCCAGCAGCCCTCTTGCGGGCGGCACTGAAGCTTTCTTT. Translation gives CASSPLAGGTEAFF.

The chain uses TRBV18 and TRBJ2-5, with a tentative D call TRBD1 (6 bases). V was clipped by 3 bases and J by 2 bases, with 10 bases between them. CDR3 length equals 14 residues. From germline, CDR1 is KGHSH and CDR2 LQKENI. The CDR3 nucleotides are TGTGCCAGCTCACCGGACAGCGTACAAGAGACCCAGTACTTC. Translated, it gives CASSPDSVQETQYF.

The chain uses TRBV27 and TRBJ1-5; maybe TRBD1 (6 bases). V shed 3 bases and J shed 2 bases, with 14 bases lying between them. Germline CDR1 MNHEY, CDR2 SMNVEV (reference sequence). This CDR3 region has 16 residues. The CDR3 DNA is TGTGCCAGCAGTTTGACAGGTCCGAGGGGCAATCAGCCCCAGCATTTT. Translated: CASSLTGPRGNQPQHF.

V gene TRBV2 combines with J gene TRBJ1-5; 7 bases match TRBD1. The V segment lost 3 bases and the J segment 3 bases; nucleotides outside the gene matches: 2. Germline loops: CDR1 SNHLY, CDR2 FYNNEI. There are 14 residues in the CDR3. In nucleotides, the CDR3 is TGTGCCAGCAGTGAGACAGGGTACAATCAGCCCCAGCATTTT. It codes for CASSETGYNQPQHF.

The V gene is TRBV2, the J gene TRBJ2-3, with D tentatively TRBD1 (6 bases). Germline V gene sequence: CDR1 SNHLY, CDR2 FYNNEI. The CDR3 extends over 15 amino acids. Trimming removed 4 bases from V and 2 bases from J, with 13 bases in between. The CDR3 is CASSVSRDITDTQYF. CDR3 bases: TGTGCCAGCAGTGTTTCCCGGGACATCACAGATACGCAGTATTTT.